Listed here is a single T cell receptor (beta chain). Its target is not known. Additional DNA sequences in this sample encode the identical CDR3. The sample is drawn from a study of shared clonotypes between healthy human individuals. Broader study findings: Clonotypes shared by all four donors outscored non-shared clonotypes in generation probability. The study found approximately 5% of naive CD4 clonotypes shared across a few donors. Few donors restricted represented genetic and exposure-history diversity.

Some clones are missing from TCRdb's copy, which holds only in-frame ones; the method was immunoSEQ multiplex PCR. The sample carries around 340,000 clones, around 79% recorded once. Germline V gene lookup returns CDR1 MNHNY and CDR2 SVGAGI (reference sequence). This CDR3 spans 15 amino acids. J gave up 2 bases and V 2 bases, and 2 bases lay outside the gene matches. From CD4+ cells came CD45RA+ naive and CD45RA-negative memory subsets. The TCR sequence derives from a man in his thirties or forties in good health. The sample taken for sequencing was memory CD4+ T cells sorted from blood. Described subset: CD45RA-negative fraction. The chain recombines TRBV6-6 with TRBJ2-5; 10 bases align to TRBD1. CDR3 region: CASSYPGQGQETQYF. As DNA, the CDR3 is TGTGCCAGCAGTTACCCGGGACAGGGGCAAGAGACCCAGTACTTC.